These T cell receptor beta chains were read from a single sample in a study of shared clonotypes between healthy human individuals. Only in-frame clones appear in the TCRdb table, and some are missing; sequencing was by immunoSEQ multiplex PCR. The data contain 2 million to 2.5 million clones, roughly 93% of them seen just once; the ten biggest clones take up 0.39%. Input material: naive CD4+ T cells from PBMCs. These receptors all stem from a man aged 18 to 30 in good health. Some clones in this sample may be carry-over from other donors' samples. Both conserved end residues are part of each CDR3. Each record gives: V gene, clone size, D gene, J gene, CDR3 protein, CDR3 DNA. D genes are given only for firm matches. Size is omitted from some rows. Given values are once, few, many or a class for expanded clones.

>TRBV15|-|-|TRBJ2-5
CATSRIFSSQETQYF
TGTGCCACCAGCAGGATTTTTAGTAGTCAGGAGACCCAGTACTTC
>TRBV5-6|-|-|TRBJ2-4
CASSLEGQALKNIQYF
TGTGCCAGCAGCTTGGAAGGGCAGGCCCTCAAAAACATTCAGTACTTC
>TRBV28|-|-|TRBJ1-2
CASSHYGYTF
TGTGCCAGCAGCCACTATGGCTACACCTTC
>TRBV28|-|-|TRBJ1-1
CASSSNTFGPYTEAFF
TGTGCCAGCAGTTCCAATACTTTCGGTCCTTACACTGAAGCTTTCTTT
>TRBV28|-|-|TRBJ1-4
CASSTVFDMAGSSTNEKLFF
TGTGCCAGCAGTACCGTGTTTGATATGGCCGGTAGCTCAACTAATGAAAAACTGTTTTTT
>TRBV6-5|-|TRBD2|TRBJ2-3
CASRRLASDTQYF
TGTGCCAGCAGGCGACTAGCGTCAGATACGCAGTATTTT
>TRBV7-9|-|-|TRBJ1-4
CASSPTQAVSEKLFF
TGTGCCAGCAGTCCCACACAGGCTGTTTCGGAAAAACTGTTTTTT
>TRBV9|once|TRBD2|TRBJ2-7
CASSPGTSGSYEQYF
TGTGCCAGCAGCCCAGGGACTAGCGGAAGCTACGAGCAGTACTTC
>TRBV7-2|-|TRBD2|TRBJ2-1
CASRRSSGSSYNEQFF
TGTGCCAGCAGGCGATCTAGCGGGAGCTCCTACAATGAGCAGTTCTTC
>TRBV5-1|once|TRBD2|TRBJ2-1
CASSQGLADNEQFF
TGCGCCAGCAGCCAAGGACTAGCGGACAATGAGCAGTTCTTC
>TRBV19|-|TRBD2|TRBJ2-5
CASSMTLAGGVETQYF
TGTGCCAGTAGTATGACGCTAGCGGGAGGTGTCGAGACCCAGTACTTC
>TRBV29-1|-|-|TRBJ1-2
CSVEDRGSYGYTF
TGCAGCGTTGAAGATCGGGGGAGCTATGGCTACACCTTC
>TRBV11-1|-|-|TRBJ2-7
CASSLGTSSYEQYF
TGTGCCAGCAGCTTAGGTACGAGCTCCTACGAGCAGTACTTC
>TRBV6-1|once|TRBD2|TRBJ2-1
CASRETSVSYNEQFF
TGTGCCAGCAGGGAGACTAGCGTCTCCTACAATGAGCAGTTCTTC
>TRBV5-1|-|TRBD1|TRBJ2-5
CASSSDGTAKETQYF
TGCGCCAGCAGCAGTGACGGGACAGCAAAAGAGACCCAGTACTTC
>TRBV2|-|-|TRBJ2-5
CASSWFQGLEGETQYF
TGTGCCAGCAGTTGGTTTCAGGGGTTGGAGGGCGAGACCCAGTACTTC
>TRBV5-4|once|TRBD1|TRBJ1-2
CASSLTRQGDGYTF
TGTGCCAGCAGCTTGACCCGACAGGGGGATGGCTACACCTTC
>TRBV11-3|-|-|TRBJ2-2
CASSLEARDSGELFF
TGTGCCAGCAGCTTAGAAGCTAGGGATTCCGGGGAGCTGTTTTTT
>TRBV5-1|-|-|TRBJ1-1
CASSPTRQPNTEAFF
TGCGCCAGCAGCCCCACCCGACAACCGAACACTGAAGCTTTCTTT
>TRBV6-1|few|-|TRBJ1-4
CASSARRGAFEKLFF
TGTGCCAGCAGTGCCCGCCGGGGGGCTTTCGAAAAACTGTTTTTT
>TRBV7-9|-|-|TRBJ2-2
CASTQRGVSNTGELFF
TGTGCCAGCACCCAAAGGGGGGTATCGAACACCGGGGAGCTGTTTTTT
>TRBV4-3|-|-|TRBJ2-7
CASSQATTGDYEQYF
TGCGCCAGCAGCCAAGCGACTACCGGTGACTACGAGCAGTACTTC
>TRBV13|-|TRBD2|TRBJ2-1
CASSQGGLAGFEQFF
TGTGCCAGCAGCCAGGGGGGACTAGCGGGATTTGAGCAGTTCTTC
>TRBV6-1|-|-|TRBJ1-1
CASSKPRSAEAFF
TGTGCCAGCAGCAAGCCCCGCTCTGCTGAAGCTTTCTTT
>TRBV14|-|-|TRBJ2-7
CASSQPQGTNEQYF
TGTGCCAGCAGCCAACCCCAGGGGACCAACGAGCAGTACTTC